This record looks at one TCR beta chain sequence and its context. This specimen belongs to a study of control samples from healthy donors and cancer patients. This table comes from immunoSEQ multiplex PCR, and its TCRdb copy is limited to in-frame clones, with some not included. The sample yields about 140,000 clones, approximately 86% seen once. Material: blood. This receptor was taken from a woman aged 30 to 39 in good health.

The CDR3 is CASSVATGVNEKLFF. In DNA, the CDR3 is TGTGCCAGCAGCGTAGCTACGGGGGTTAATGAAAAACTGTTTTTT. The chain is built from TRBV9 and TRBJ1-4; tentatively, D is TRBD1 (5 bases). The V and J ends lost 0 bases and 4 bases respectively, with 10 bases between them. Germline V gives CDR1 SGDLS, CDR2 YYNGEE. The CDR3 runs to 15 residues.